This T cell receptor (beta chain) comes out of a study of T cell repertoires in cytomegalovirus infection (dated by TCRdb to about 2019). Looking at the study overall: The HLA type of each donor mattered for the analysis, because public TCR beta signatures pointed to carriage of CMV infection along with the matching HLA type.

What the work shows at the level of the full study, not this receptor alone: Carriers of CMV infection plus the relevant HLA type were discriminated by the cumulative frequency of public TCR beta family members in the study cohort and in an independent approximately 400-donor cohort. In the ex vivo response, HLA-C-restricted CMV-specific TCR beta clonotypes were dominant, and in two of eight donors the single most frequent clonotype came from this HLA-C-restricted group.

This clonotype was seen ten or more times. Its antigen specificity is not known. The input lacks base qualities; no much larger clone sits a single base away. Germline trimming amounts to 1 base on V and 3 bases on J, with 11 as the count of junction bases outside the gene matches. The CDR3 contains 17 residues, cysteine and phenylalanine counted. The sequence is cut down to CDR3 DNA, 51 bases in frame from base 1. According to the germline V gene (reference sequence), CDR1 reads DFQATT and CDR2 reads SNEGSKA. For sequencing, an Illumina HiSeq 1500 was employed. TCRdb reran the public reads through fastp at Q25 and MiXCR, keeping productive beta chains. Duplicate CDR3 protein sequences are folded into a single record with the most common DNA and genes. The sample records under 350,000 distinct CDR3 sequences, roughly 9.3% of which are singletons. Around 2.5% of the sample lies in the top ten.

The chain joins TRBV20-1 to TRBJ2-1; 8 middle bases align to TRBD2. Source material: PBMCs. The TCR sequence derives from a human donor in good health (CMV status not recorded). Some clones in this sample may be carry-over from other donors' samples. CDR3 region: CSARVQGAGGLYNEQFF. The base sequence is TGCAGTGCTAGAGTTCAAGGGGCGGGGGGACTCTACAATGAGCAGTTCTTC.